These 22 T cell receptor beta chains came from one sample sequenced in a study of STAT3 mutations in large granular lymphocyte leukemia. Study conclusions and caveats: At least one immunodominant TCR beta clonotype appeared in every T-cell large granular lymphocyte leukemia patient.

Measured with immunoSEQ multiplex PCR; TCRdb has only the in-frame clones, and not every one. The data contain over a thousand clones, approximately 59% of them singletons. Their cognate antigens are unknown. The sequenced sample consisted of PBMCs. These receptors originate from a human donor with T large granular lymphocyte leukemia. Some clones in this sample may be carry-over from other donors' samples.

This clone is deemed large. The rearrangement joins TRBV15 to TRBJ1-2; tentatively, D is TRBD1 (6 bases). This CDR3 is 13 amino acids long. V was pared by 0 bases and J by 6 bases, with 8 bases between. The germline V gene has CDR1 LNHNV and CDR2 YYDKDF (reference sequence). This chain's CDR3 is CATSREEGDGYTF. Written as DNA, the CDR3 is TGTGCCACCAGCAGAGAGGAGGGGGATGGCTACACCTTC.

This clone came up once. J is TRBJ2-5 and V is TRBV30, with D hard to call. Germline CDR1 reads GTSNPN; CDR2 reads SVGIG (reference sequence). This CDR3 has 13 amino acids. Trimming left V 0 bases short and J 2 bases short, with 7 bases between. The CDR3 here is CAWSVRIQETQYF. CDR3 coding DNA: TGTGCCTGGAGTGTACGAATACAAGAGACCCAGTACTTC.

The rearrangement joins TRBV9 to TRBJ2-5; no firm D call. Germline V gene lookup returns CDR1 SGDLS and CDR2 YYNGEE. This CDR3 spans 13 amino acids. V gave up 0 bases and J gave up 7 bases, with 10 bases separating them. The CDR3 spells CASSVGHKATQYF. The CDR3, as DNA: TGTGCCAGCAGCGTAGGACATAAAGCGACCCAGTACTTC. Full variable domain (missing parts from reference TRBV9 and TRBJ2-5): DSGVTQTPKHLITATGQRVTLRCSPRSGDLSVYWYQQSLDQGLQFLIQYYNGEERAKGNILERFSAQQFPDLHSELNLSSLELGDSALYFCASSVGHKATQYFGPGTRLLVL.

J is TRBJ2-3 and V is TRBV7-9; possibly TRBD1 for D (5 bases). The CDR3 sequence is 13 residues long. Germline V gives CDR1 SEHNR, CDR2 FQNEAQ (reference sequence). V dropped 3 bases and J dropped 4 bases, with 8 bases sitting between them. The CDR3 loop reads CASSFRVADTQYF. For the CDR3, the DNA is TGTGCCAGCAGCTTCAGGGTGGCAGATACGCAGTATTTT. The full variable domain, with the rest looked up from reference TRBV7-9 and TRBJ2-3, is DTGVSQNPRHKITKRGQNVTFRCDPISEHNRLYWYRQTLGQGPEFLTYFQNEAQLEKSRLLSDRFSAERPKGSFSTLEIQRTEQGDSAMYLCASSFRVADTQYFGPGTRLTVL.

This clone was counted between two and nine times. The chain joins TRBV5-1 to TRBJ1-2; the D gene is possibly TRBD1 (5 bases). The CDR3 is made up of 13 amino acids. Germline lookup yields CDR1 SGHRS and CDR2 YFSETQ. Trimming cost V 4 bases and J 0 bases, with 7 bases left between them. The CDR3 DNA reads as TGCGCCAGCAGCCTGACAGCTAACTATGGCTACACCTTC. It encodes CASSLTANYGYTF.

This clone was counted between two and nine times. The genes are TRBV30 and TRBJ1-3; D is unclear. The germline V gene has CDR1 GTSNPN and CDR2 SVGIG (reference sequence). V lost 2 bases, J lost 1 base, and 0 bases lay in between. The length of the CDR3 is 11 residues. CDR3 amino acids: CAWSSGNTIYF. The CDR3 coding sequence is TGTGCCTGGAGTTCTGGAAACACCATATATTTT.

The rearrangement uses TRBV5-6 and TRBJ1-5; TRBD1 aligns across 10 bases. Germline V gene data show CDR1 as SGHDT and CDR2 as YYEEEE. Losses at the gene ends were 2 bases for V and 5 bases for J; bases not matched to a gene: 1. CDR3 size: 14 residues. The CDR3, as DNA: TGTGCCAGCAGCTTTGGGACAGGGGATCAGCCCCAGCATTTT. This sequence encodes CASSFGTGDQPQHF.

V is TRBV30 and J is TRBJ2-1, with D possibly matching TRBD1 (6 bases). This CDR3 has 12 residues. Trimming removed 6 bases at V and 8 bases at J, with 14 bases between. Germline CDR1 GTSNPN, CDR2 SVGIG (reference sequence). CDR3 in amino acids: CACQQGFDEQFF. The CDR3 DNA reads TGTGCCTGTCAACAGGGTTTTGATGAGCAGTTCTTC.

The gene calls are TRBV30 and TRBJ1-3; D possibly corresponds to TRBD1 (5 bases). The CDR3 is made up of 14 amino acids. CDR1 and CDR2 from the germline V gene are GTSNPN and SVGIG (reference sequence). Trimming pared 0 bases from V and 4 bases from J, leaving 10 bases between. The CDR3 region has the DNA TGTGCCTGGAGTGTAGGGGCAGGAGGAAACACCATATATTTT. The encoded protein is CAWSVGAGGNTIYF.

This clone was observed a few times. The chain links TRBV28 to TRBJ2-7; 9 bases are a match to TRBD2. The CDR3 runs 13 residues. CDR1 is MDHEN, CDR2 SYDVKM, per germline. With 10 bases clipped from V and 3 bases from J, the junction kept 7 bases outside the gene matches. DNA for the CDR3: TGTGCCACCTCGAGCGGGAGGTACTACGAGCAGTACTTC. Translating it yields CATSSGRYYEQYF.

The chain uses TRBV7-9 and TRBJ1-4; the D is unclear. The CDR3 spans 12 residues. From germline, CDR1 is SEHNR and CDR2 FQNEAQ (reference sequence). V lost 5 bases, J lost 4 bases, and 5 bases lay in between. This CDR3 is CASSEINEKLFF. As DNA, the CDR3 is TGTGCCAGCAGCGAGATTAATGAAAAACTGTTTTTT.

The chain uses TRBV13 and TRBJ1-5; a weak D match, TRBD1 (5 bases). The CDR3 sequence is 14 residues long. Germline V gene data show CDR1 as PRHDT and CDR2 as FYEKMQ (reference sequence). Trimming took off 0 bases at V and 5 bases at J, with 8 bases between the two ends. The CDR3 region is CASSLGGADQPQHF. Here the CDR3 DNA reads TGTGCCAGCAGCTTAGGAGGGGCCGATCAGCCCCAGCATTTT.

The rearrangement uses TRBV18 and TRBJ2-7, with 8 positions matching TRBD1. The CDR3 contains 16 residues. From germline, CDR1 is KGHSH and CDR2 LQKENI. V dropped 3 bases and J dropped 2; count of bases not matched to a gene: 9. The CDR3 reads CASSPLLDRGTYEQYF. The DNA for the CDR3 is TGTGCCAGCTCACCGCTCCTCGACAGGGGTACCTACGAGCAGTACTTC.

This chain connects TRBV30 to TRBJ2-7; no definite D call. The CDR3 extends over 13 amino acids. V was shortened by 5 bases and J by 0 bases, with 11 bases between the two germline ends. From germline, CDR1 is GTSNPN and CDR2 SVGIG (reference sequence). The CDR3 DNA reads as TGTGCCTGGTCCCCCGCAGCCTCCTACGAGCAGTACTTC. Protein product: CAWSPAASYEQYF.

V gene TRBV7-9 combines with J gene TRBJ1-6; no reliable D call. The CDR3 loop spans 15 amino acids. The V gene lost 1 base and the J gene lost 7 bases, with 11 bases spanning the gap. Germline CDR1 is SEHNR and CDR2 is FQNEAQ (reference sequence). The CDR3 spells CASSLGPLPNSPLHF. CDR3 sequence (DNA): TGTGCCAGCAGCTTAGGGCCACTACCGAATTCACCCCTCCACTTT. Together with reference TRBV7-9 and TRBJ1-6, the CDR3 gives the full variable domain: DTGVSQNPRHKITKRGQNVTFRCDPISEHNRLYWYRQTLGQGPEFLTYFQNEAQLEKSRLLSDRFSAERPKGSFSTLEIQRTEQGDSAMYLCASSLGPLPNSPLHFGNGTRLTVT.

This clone was seen only a few times. V and J are TRBV7-2 and TRBJ2-7; no clear D. The V gene's germline CDR1 is SGHTA and CDR2 FQGNSA. Trimming removed 0 bases at V and 10 bases at J, with 16 bases between. CDR3 length equals 14 residues. The chain's CDR3 is CASSLALGEGNQYF. The CDR3 bases are TGTGCCAGCAGCTTAGCGCTCGGTGAAGGGAACCAGTACTTC.

V gene TRBV9 combines with J gene TRBJ2-3; 8 bases line up with TRBD1. The CDR3 runs to 14 residues. The germline CDR1 and CDR2 sequences are SGDLS and YYNGEE. The V segment lost 4 bases and the J segment 2 bases; nucleotides outside the gene matches: 3. CDR3 residues: CASSPGQDTDTQYF. The CDR3 DNA follows: TGTGCCAGCAGCCCGGGACAGGACACAGATACGCAGTATTTT.

This sequence joins TRBV4-2 and TRBJ1-1; D is perhaps TRBD1 (6 bases). Per germline, CDR1 LGHNA and CDR2 YNFKEQ. The germline V and J ends were trimmed by 4 bases and 4 bases, with 13 bases remaining between them. The CDR3 is 14 amino acids. CDR3 in amino acids: CASSPAGAPTEAFF. In DNA, the CDR3 is TGTGCCAGCAGCCCTGCGGGGGCGCCCACTGAAGCTTTCTTT.

The V and J genes are TRBV14 and TRBJ2-5; D is possibly TRBD2 (6 bases). Trimming pared 4 bases from V and 5 bases from J, leaving 17 bases between. Germline lookup yields CDR1 SGHDN and CDR2 FVKESK. The CDR3 has 15 residues. CDR3: CASSRGDTTRETQYF. The CDR3 nucleotides read TGTGCCAGCAGCCGGGGGGATACTACCAGGGAGACCCAGTACTTC.

This chain links TRBV30 with TRBJ1-2; no definite D call. The CDR3 contains 15 residues. CDR1 and CDR2 from the germline V gene are GTSNPN and SVGIG (reference sequence). V was trimmed by 3 bases and J by 4 bases, leaving 18 bases between them. The CDR3 coding sequence is TGTGCCTGGAGCCCCCGGAACCTTATCTTCTATGGCTACACCTTC. Amino acid sequence: CAWSPRNLIFYGYTF.

This clone occurred a few times. The chain links TRBV30 to TRBJ1-1; D not resolved. The CDR3 has 11 amino acids. Germline CDR1 GTSNPN, CDR2 SVGIG (reference sequence). The V gene lost 5 bases and the J gene lost 8 bases, with 12 bases spanning the gap. DNA for the CDR3: TGTGCCTGGGACAAGTATGGAGAAGCTTTCTTT. Translation: CAWDKYGEAFF.

This clone has more than one count but fewer than ten. The chain carries TRBV5-3 and TRBJ1-1, with D maybe TRBD1 (5 bases). TRBV5-3 counts as an open reading frame of uncertain function. V lost 5 bases, J lost 2 bases, and 13 bases lay in between. This CDR3 region has 14 residues. This chain's CDR3 is CARSSVGTNTEAFF. The CDR3 DNA sequence: TGTGCCAGAAGTTCCGTCGGGACCAACACTGAAGCTTTCTTT.